Presented here are 6 T cell receptor beta chains from one specimen sequenced in a study of T cells in localized non-small cell lung cancer (dated by TCRdb to about 2020). Libraries were constructed by the immunoSEQ multiplex PCR assay. TCRdb provides this immuneACCESS table in a form limited to in-frame rearrangements. Some clones are lacking; in checked studies, under half of them reflect an unresolved V gene, and why the rest are absent is not known. This sample gives about 32,000 clones in total; around 90% of them show up just once. Of the sample, around 4% falls within the top ten clones. The sequencing here drew on peripheral blood mononuclear cells, taken before any cancer treatment. The receptor set was obtained from a woman between 35 and 70 years old with stage III lung adenocarcinoma.

In its sample, this clone was seen a few times. The chain joins TRBV5-8 to TRBJ2-4; D may match TRBD1 or TRBD2 (6 bases each). V was shortened by 2 bases and J by 3 bases, with 18 bases between the two germline ends. Germline loops: CDR1 SGHTS, CDR2 YDEGEE. The CDR3 runs 17 residues. CDR3 sequence (DNA): TGTGCCAGCAGCTTCCCGGGGGTCGGGGGCGGCAAAAACATTCAGTACTTC. Amino acids: CASSFPGVGGGKNIQYF.

This clone came up a few times. The J gene is TRBJ1-3, the V gene TRBV29-1; unclear D gene. The CDR3 extends over 12 amino acids. CDR1 is SQVTM, CDR2 ANQGSEA, per germline. V was pared by 2 bases and J by 0 bases, with 2 bases between. The CDR3 DNA follows: TGCAGCGTTGAACTCTCTGGAAACACCATATATTTT. Protein product: CSVELSGNTIYF.

J is TRBJ1-2 and V is TRBV7-2; D perhaps matches TRBD1 (6 bases). Trimming shortened V by 8 bases and J by 3 bases, and 16 bases separated the two germline ends. Germline CDR1 and CDR2: SGHTA and FQGNSA. The CDR3 sequence is 14 residues long. CDR3 sequence reads: CASRYTGSDYGYTF. As DNA, the CDR3 is TGTGCCAGCCGCTACACAGGGTCGGACTATGGCTACACCTTC.

This chain connects TRBV7-2 to TRBJ2-3; the match to TRBD2 covers 8 bases. V shed 2 bases, J shed 1 base, and the junction held 5 bases outside the gene matches. The CDR3 contains 16 residues. CDR1 SGHTA and CDR2 FQGNSA come from the germline V gene. CDR3 residues: CASSLLGGGRTDTQYF. In DNA, the CDR3 is TGTGCCAGCAGCTTACTCGGGGGGGGTCGCACAGATACGCAGTATTTT.

The V and J genes are TRBV5-1 and TRBJ1-1; 9 positions match TRBD1. Germline V lookup: CDR1 SGHRS, CDR2 YFSETQ. The CDR3 contains 15 residues. V was clipped by 4 bases and J by 4 bases; unmatched bases: 8. The CDR3 protein is CASSPQGQGPTEAFF. The CDR3 DNA is TGCGCCAGCAGCCCGCAGGGACAGGGCCCCACTGAAGCTTTCTTT.

A few counts support this clone. V gene TRBV5-4 combines with J gene TRBJ2-1, with 12 positions matching TRBD2. The CDR3 extends over 16 amino acids. CDR1 and CDR2 (germline): SGHNT, YYREEE (reference sequence). Germline trimming cut 4 bases from V and 5 bases from J; bases unmatched to any gene: 7. CDR3 loop: CASSPRLAGENNEQFF. For the CDR3, the DNA is TGTGCCAGCAGCCCAAGACTAGCGGGAGAGAACAATGAGCAGTTCTTC.